This TCR beta chain was documented in a study of T-cell memory formation after mild COVID-19 (dated by TCRdb to the early 2020s). About the study as a whole: TCR sequence clusters from the two donors were largely donor specific. The cohort comprised two young, previously healthy adult volunteers, one female and one male. Longitudinal TCRalpha and TCRbeta repertoire sequencing tracked T-cell clones expanding and contracting after mild COVID-19 in a couple of donors.

This clonotype turned up a few times. No cognate antigen has been identified for it. Base qualities are not provided; no much larger clone lies one nucleotide away. TCRdb lists the instrument as Illumina NovaSeq 6000. TCRalpha and TCRbeta cDNA libraries were built by 5'RACE with constant-segment primers, adding sample barcodes and unique molecular identifiers. RNA was extracted from every sample with Trizol reagent. Libraries were amplified in two PCR steps, with a second sample barcode and Illumina TruSeq adapters added in the second step. Libraries were sequenced on an Illumina NovaSeq with 2 x 150 bp paired-end reads. For the original study's pipeline: Reads were demultiplexed and collapsed into UMI-guided consensus sequences with migec v1.2.7. Using mixcr v2.1.11, UMI consensuses were aligned to TRA and TRB V and J templates and then assembled into clonotypes. A clonotype was counted as expanded or contracted only if both edgeR and NoisET called the change significant, with noise models trained on biological replicates. For edgeR calls, the thresholds were a false discovery rate-adjusted p below 0.01 and a log2 fold-change of 1. As an exploratory analysis of dynamics, max-normalized trajectories of the 1000 most abundant clonotypes were examined with PCA combined with hierarchical clustering. Separately sequenced CD4+ and CD8+ repertoires were used to assign the CD4 or CD8 phenotype of responding clones. Using fastp at Q25 and MiXCR, TCRdb reprocessed the public reads and kept productive beta chains. Entries are consolidated by CDR3 protein sequence, retaining the most common genes and DNA. The V and J calls shown here were made by TCRdb, not taken from the authors' results. The sample table contains 350,000 to 500,000 distinct CDR3 sequences; only one count was recorded for around 22% of them. Over 10% of the sample goes to the ten largest clones.

The paper as a whole reports these results and caveats: Contracting CD4+ clones turned up mainly in the CM and EM memory subsets, whereas EMRA was where CD8+ clones were enriched. SARS-CoV-2 specificity was not confirmed for the second-wave clones peaking on day 37. Some responding clones were detected in pre-infection memory, suggesting pre-existing cross-reactive memory T cells joined the SARS-CoV-2 response. Balanced CD4/CD8 phenotypes were observed for clones contracting from day 15 to 85, whereas a bias towards CD4+ was observed for a second wave of clones expanding from day 15 to 37. The study included only a couple of mild cases, and larger cohorts that include severe cases with pre-infection samples were judged to be necessary.

CDR1 and CDR2 (LNHDA, SQIVND) derive from the germline V gene (reference sequence). The CDR3 runs 17 amino acids, cysteine and phenylalanine included. The entry retains the CDR3 DNA only, 51 bases that are in frame from base 1. V and J are trimmed by 3 bases and 0 bases, and the gene matches miss 7 bases of the junction. Ficoll-Paque density gradient centrifugation was used to isolate PBMCs. The clonotype originates from an adult woman who had mild COVID-19 (a few samples of this study predate the infection). The sample titles of this study are shuffled in the database, so cell type and time point are left out; the donor was told from shared clones. The chain joins TRBV19 to TRBJ2-7; TRBD2 aligns with 11 central bases. The sample taken for sequencing was PBMCs or a T cell subset sorted from them (not recorded which). The CDR3: CASSILASGRSSYEQYF. Read as DNA, the sequence is TGTGCCAGTAGTATCCTGGCTAGCGGGAGGTCCTCCTACGAGCAGTACTTC.